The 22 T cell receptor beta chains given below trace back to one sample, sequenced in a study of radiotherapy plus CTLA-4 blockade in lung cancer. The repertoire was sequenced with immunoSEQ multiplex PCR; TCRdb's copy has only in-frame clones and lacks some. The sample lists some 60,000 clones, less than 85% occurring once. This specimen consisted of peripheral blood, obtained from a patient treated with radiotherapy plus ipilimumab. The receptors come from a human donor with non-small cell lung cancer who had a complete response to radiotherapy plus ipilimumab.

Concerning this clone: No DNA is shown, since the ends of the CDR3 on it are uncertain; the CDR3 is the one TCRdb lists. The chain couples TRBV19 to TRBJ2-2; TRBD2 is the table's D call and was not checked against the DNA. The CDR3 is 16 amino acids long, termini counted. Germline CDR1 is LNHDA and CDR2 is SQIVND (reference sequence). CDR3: CASSSGGTSGSGELFF.

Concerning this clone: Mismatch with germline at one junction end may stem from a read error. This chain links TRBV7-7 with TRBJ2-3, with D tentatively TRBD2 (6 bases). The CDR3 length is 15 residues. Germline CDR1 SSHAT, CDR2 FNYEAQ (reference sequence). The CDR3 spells CASSLGTGETDTQYF. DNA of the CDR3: TGTGCTAGCAGCCTCGGGACGGGAGAGACAGATACGCAGTATTTT.

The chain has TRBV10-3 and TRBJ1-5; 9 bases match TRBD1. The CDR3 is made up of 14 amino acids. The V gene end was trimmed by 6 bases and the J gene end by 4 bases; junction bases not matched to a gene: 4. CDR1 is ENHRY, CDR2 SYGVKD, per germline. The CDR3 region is CAISLQGANQPQHF. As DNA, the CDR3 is TGTGCCATCAGCCTACAGGGGGCAAATCAGCCCCAGCATTTT.

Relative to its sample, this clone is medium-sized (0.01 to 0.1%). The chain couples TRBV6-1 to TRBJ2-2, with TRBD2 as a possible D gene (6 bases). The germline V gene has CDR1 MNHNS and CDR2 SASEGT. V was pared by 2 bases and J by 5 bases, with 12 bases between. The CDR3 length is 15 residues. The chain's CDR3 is CASSESTRGTGELFF. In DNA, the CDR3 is TGTGCCAGCAGTGAAAGTACACGGGGGACCGGGGAGCTGTTTTTT.

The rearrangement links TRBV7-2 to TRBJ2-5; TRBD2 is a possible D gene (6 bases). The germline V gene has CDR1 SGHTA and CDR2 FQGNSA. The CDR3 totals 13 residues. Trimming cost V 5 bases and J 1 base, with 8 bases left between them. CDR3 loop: CASSAGLQETQYF. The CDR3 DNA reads TGTGCCAGCAGCGCGGGACTCCAAGAGACCCAGTACTTC.

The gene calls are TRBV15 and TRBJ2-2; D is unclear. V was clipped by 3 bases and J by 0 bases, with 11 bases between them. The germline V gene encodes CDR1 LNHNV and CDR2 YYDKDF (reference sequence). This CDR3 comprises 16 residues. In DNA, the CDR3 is TGTGCCACCAGCAGTGGTCCGCTAGCGAACACCGGGGAGCTGTTTTTT. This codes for CATSSGPLANTGELFF.

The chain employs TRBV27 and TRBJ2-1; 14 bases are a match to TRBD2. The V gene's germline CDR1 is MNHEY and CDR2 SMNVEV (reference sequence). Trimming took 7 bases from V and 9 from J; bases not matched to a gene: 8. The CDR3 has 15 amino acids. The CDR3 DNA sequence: TGTGCCAGCACCCATGGGACTAGCGGGAGTGGTGAGCAGTTCTTC. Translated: CASTHGTSGSGEQFF.

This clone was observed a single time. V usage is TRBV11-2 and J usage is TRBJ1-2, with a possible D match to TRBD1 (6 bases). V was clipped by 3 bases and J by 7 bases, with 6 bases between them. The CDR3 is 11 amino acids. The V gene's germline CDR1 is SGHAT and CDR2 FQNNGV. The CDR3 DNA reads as TGTGCCAGCAGCTTCAGGGGTGGCTACACCTTC. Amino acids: CASSFRGGYTF. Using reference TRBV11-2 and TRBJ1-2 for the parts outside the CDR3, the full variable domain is EAGVAQSPRYKIIEKRQSVAFWCNPISGHATLYWYQQILGQGPKLLIQFQNNGVVDDSQLPKDRFSAERLKGVDSTLKIQPAKLEDSAVYLCASSFRGGYTFGSGTRLTVV.

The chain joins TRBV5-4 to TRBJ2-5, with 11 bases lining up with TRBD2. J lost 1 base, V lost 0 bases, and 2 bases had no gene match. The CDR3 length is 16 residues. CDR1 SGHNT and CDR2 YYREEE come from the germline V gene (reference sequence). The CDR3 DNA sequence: TGTGCCAGCAGCTTGGGACTAGCGGGGATCCAAGAGACCCAGTACTTC. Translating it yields CASSLGLAGIQETQYF.

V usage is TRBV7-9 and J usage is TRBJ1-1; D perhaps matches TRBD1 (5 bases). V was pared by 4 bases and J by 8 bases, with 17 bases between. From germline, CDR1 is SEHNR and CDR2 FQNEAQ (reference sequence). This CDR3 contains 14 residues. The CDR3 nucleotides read TGTGCCAGCAGCTCGGGGGTCGTGGCGGACGAAGCTTTCTTT. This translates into CASSSGVVADEAFF.

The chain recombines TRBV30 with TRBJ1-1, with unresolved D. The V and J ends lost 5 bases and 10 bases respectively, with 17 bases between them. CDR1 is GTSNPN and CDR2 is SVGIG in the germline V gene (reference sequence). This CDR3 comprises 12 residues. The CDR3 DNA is TGTGCCTGGGGGAGGGAGGGTCTTGGAGCTTTCTTT. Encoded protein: CAWGREGLGAFF.

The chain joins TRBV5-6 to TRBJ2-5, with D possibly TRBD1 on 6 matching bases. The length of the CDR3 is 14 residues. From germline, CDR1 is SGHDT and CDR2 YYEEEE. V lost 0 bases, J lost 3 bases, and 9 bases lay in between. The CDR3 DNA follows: TGTGCCAGCAGCTTGGTTGGGACAAAAGAGACCCAGTACTTC. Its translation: CASSLVGTKETQYF.

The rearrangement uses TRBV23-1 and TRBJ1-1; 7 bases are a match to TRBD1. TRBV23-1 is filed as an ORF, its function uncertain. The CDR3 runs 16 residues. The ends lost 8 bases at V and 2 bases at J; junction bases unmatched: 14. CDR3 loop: CASAPFGQALNTEAFF. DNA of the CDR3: TGCGCCAGCGCCCCCTTTGGACAGGCATTAAACACTGAAGCTTTCTTT.

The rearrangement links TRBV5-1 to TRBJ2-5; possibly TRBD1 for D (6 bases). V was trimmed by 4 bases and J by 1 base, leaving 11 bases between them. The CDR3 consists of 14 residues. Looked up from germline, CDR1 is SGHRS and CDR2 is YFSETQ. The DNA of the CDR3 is TGCGCCAGCAGCGTGCAGGGGCGCCAAGAGACCCAGTACTTC. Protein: CASSVQGRQETQYF.

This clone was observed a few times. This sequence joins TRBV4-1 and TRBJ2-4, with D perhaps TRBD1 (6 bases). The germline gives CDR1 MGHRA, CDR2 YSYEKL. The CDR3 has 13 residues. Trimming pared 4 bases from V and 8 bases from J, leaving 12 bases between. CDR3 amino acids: CASSLGQSDIQYF. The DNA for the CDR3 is TGCGCCAGCAGCCTAGGACAGTCCGACATTCAGTACTTC.

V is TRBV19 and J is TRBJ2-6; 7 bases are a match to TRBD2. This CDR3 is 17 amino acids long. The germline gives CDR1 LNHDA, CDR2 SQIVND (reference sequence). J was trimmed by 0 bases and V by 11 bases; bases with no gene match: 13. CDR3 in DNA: TGTGCCTGCCACGCGGGGGTCCGGAGCTCTGGGGCCAACGTCCTGACTTTC. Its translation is CACHAGVRSSGANVLTF.

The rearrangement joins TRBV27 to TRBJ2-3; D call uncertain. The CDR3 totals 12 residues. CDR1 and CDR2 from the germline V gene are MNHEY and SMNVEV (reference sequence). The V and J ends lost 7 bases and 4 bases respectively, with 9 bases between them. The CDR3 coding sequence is TGTGCCAGCAAACTCAATCCAGATACGCAGTATTTT. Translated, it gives CASKLNPDTQYF.

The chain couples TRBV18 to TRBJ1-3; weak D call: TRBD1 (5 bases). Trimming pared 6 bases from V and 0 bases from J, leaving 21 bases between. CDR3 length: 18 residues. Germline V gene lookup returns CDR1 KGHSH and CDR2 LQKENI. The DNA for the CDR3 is TGTGCCAGCTCCCCCATGTCGGGGGGTCCCCTCTCTGGAAACACCATATATTTT. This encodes CASSPMSGGPLSGNTIYF.

CDR3 loop: CASSLAWGGQETQYF. The CDR3 coding sequence is TGTGCCAGCAGCTTAGCGTGGGGGGGGCAAGAGACCCAGTACTTC. The rearrangement links TRBV7-2 to TRBJ2-5; 7 bases fit TRBD2. V lost 0 bases to trimming and J lost 2 bases; unmatched junction nucleotides: 3. There are 15 residues in the CDR3. Germline V gene data show CDR1 as SGHTA and CDR2 as FQGNSA. Complete variable domain (other parts from reference TRBV7-2 and TRBJ2-5): GAGVSQSPSNKVTEKGKDVELRCDPISGHTALYWYRQSLGQGLEFLIYFQGNSAPDKSGLPSDRFSAERTGGSVSTLTIQRTQQEDSAVYLCASSLAWGGQETQYFGPGTRLLVL.

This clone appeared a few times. The CDR3 nucleotides read TGTGCCAGCAGCAGTGCACAAATCCTAGCCAAAAACATTCAGTACTTC. This codes for CASSSAQILAKNIQYF. The chain is built from TRBV27 and TRBJ2-4; D unresolved. CDR3 length: 16 residues. The ends were cut back, 6 bases at V and 0 bases at J, with 15 bases in the middle. The V gene's germline CDR1 is MNHEY and CDR2 SMNVEV (reference sequence).

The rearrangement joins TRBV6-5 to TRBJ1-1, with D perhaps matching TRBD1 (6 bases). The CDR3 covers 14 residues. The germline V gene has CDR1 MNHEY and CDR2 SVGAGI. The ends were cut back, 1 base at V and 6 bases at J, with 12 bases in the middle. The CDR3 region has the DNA TGTGCCAGCAGTTACTTTTCGGGGGGCTCTGAAGCTTTCTTT. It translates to CASSYFSGGSEAFF.

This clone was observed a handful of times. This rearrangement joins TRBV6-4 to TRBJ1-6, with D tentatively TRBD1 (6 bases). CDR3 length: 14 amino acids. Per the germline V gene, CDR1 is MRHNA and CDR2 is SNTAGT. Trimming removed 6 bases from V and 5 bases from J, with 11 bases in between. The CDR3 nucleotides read TGTGCCAGCAGGGCCAGGGGAGATAATTCACCCCTCCACTTT. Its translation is CASRARGDNSPLHF.